The 12 T cell receptor beta chains below were found in one sample sequenced in a study of T-cell reconstitution after alpha-beta-depleted transplantation in children. Preparing the TCRbeta library involved the use of unique molecular identifiers. In TCRdb, the PCR reads were re-called with MiXCR into one record per CDR3 protein. The sample includes 780,000 or so distinct CDR3 sequences, roughly 15% seen only once; the top ten take approximately 5%. This sample comprised PBMCs, mostly from graft donor cells, obtained 360 days after TCRalphabeta/CD19-depleted stem cell transplant. The receptors stem from a male patient younger than 18 who had a stem cell transplant for acute lymphoblastic leukemia, so the T cells may come from the graft donor.

CDR3 region: CSVEVDWYGYTF. CDR3 DNA sequence: TGCAGCGTTGAAGTCGACTGGTATGGCTACACCTTC. V is TRBV29-1 and J is TRBJ1-2; D uncertain. Germline V gene sequence: CDR1 SQVTM, CDR2 ANQGSEA. The CDR3 is 12 residues long. Trimming cost V 1 base and J 5 bases, with 8 bases left between them.

This clonotype was recorded a few times. V is TRBV3-1 and J is TRBJ2-5, with 7 bases that match TRBD2. This CDR3 spans 14 amino acids. Germline assignment: CDR1 LGHDT and CDR2 YNNKEL (reference sequence). V lost 4 bases, J lost 6 bases, and 8 bases stayed unmatched. CDR3 sequence: CASSLREARKTQYF. Written as DNA, the CDR3 is TGTGCCAGCAGCCTCCGGGAGGCCAGAAAGACCCAGTACTTC.

V is TRBV15 and J is TRBJ1-2; tentative D call: TRBD1 (5 bases). Germline V gene data show CDR1 as LNHNV and CDR2 as YYDKDF (reference sequence). The ends were cut back, 2 bases at V and 5 bases at J, with 9 bases in the middle. The CDR3 loop spans 13 amino acids. The DNA of the CDR3 is TGTGCCACCAGCAGAACAGGACTATATGGCTACACCTTC. Its translation: CATSRTGLYGYTF.

This chain uses TRBV4-1 with TRBJ2-2, with 9 bases fitting TRBD2. This CDR3 region has 17 residues. J was trimmed by 3 bases and V by 1 base; bases with no gene match: 6. Germline lookup yields CDR1 MGHRA and CDR2 YSYEKL. The CDR3 nucleotides read TGCGCCAGCAGCCAAGTTGTCGCTAGCGGGGACACCGGGGAGCTGTTTTTT. This codes for CASSQVVASGDTGELFF.

The rearrangement links TRBV12-3 or TRBV12-4 to TRBJ1-3; perhaps TRBD1 as D (6 bases). V was pared by 3 bases and J by 3 bases, with 15 bases between. This CDR3 has 16 residues. CDR3 nucleotides: TGTGCCAGCAGTTTCATCCACAGGGTAGTTGGAAACACCATATATTTT. Amino acid sequence: CASSFIHRVVGNTIYF.

This clonotype occurred many times. At one of its ends the junction is not consistent with the germline gene, which may arise from a read error. This rearrangement joins TRBV20-1 to TRBJ2-2; the D call may be TRBD1 or TRBD2 (6 bases each). Germline CDR1 reads DFQATT; CDR2 reads SNEGSKA (reference sequence). The CDR3 consists of 12 residues. The CDR3 loop is CSARGLTGDLFF. DNA for the CDR3: TGCAGTGCTCGGGGGCTGACCGGGGACCTGTTTTTT.

This rearrangement joins TRBV4-1 to TRBJ1-1; D ambiguous. The V end was cut by 4 bases, the J end by 1 base, with 13 bases between. The CDR3 has 15 residues. Germline-derived CDR1 and CDR2 are MGHRA and YSYEKL. The chain's CDR3 is CASSLLVVPNTEAFF. The CDR3 DNA sequence: TGCGCCAGCAGCCTACTGGTGGTCCCGAACACTGAAGCTTTCTTT.

A few counts support this clonotype. The CDR3 spells CASSPSSDPYNEQFF. The CDR3 coding sequence is TGCGCCAGCAGCCCTTCTAGCGACCCCTACAATGAGCAGTTCTTC. V and J are TRBV5-1 and TRBJ2-1, with D possibly matching TRBD2 (6 bases). Trimming stripped 4 bases from V and 2 bases from J, with 13 bases between. Germline CDR1 is SGHRS and CDR2 is YFSETQ. There are 15 residues in the CDR3. Supplemented by reference TRBV5-1 and TRBJ2-1, the full variable domain reads KAGVTQTPRYLIKTRGQQVTLSCSPISGHRSVSWYQQTPGQGLQFLFEYFSETQRNKGNFPGRFSGRQFSNSRSEMNVSTLELGDSALYLCASSPSSDPYNEQFFGPGTRLTVL.

The rearrangement uses TRBV2 and TRBJ2-7, with 8 bases aligning to TRBD2. CDR1 is SNHLY and CDR2 is FYNNEI in the germline V gene. The CDR3 contains 15 residues. V shed 8 bases, J shed 2 bases, and the junction held 11 bases outside the gene matches. CDR3 region: CASRYPGGGTYEQYF. The CDR3 region has the DNA TGTGCCAGCCGGTATCCGGGAGGGGGGACCTACGAGCAGTACTTC. Complete variable domain (other parts from reference TRBV2 and TRBJ2-7): EPEVTQTPSHQVTQMGQEVILRCVPISNHLYFYWYRQILGQKVEFLVSFYNNEISEKSEIFDDQFSVERPDGSNFTLKIRSTKLEDSAMYFCASRYPGGGTYEQYFGPGTRLTVT.

The table lists this clonotype with a few counts. J is TRBJ1-3 and V is TRBV6-5; maybe TRBD1 (5 bases). V lost 2 bases, J lost 4 bases, and 9 bases lay in between. CDR3 length equals 14 residues. Germline CDR1 is MNHEY and CDR2 is SVGAGI. The CDR3 spells CASSYGTVGNTIYF. DNA for the CDR3: TGTGCCAGCAGTTACGGGACGGTAGGAAACACCATATATTTT.

This clonotype was seen only once. A much larger clone differs by one base, so this may be a read error. The chain employs TRBV2 and TRBJ1-5, with D perhaps matching TRBD1 (5 bases). Germline V CDR1 and CDR2: SNHLY, FYNNEI. The CDR3 length is 13 residues. V was cut by 8 bases and J by 5 bases, with 13 bases left in between. CDR3: CASCPLGHQPQHF. The DNA for the CDR3 is TGTGCCAGCTGTCCCCTGGGACATCAGCCCCAGCATTTT.

Many counts were recorded for this clonotype. V usage is TRBV28 and J usage is TRBJ2-7; TRBD1 is a possible D gene (5 bases). Looked up from germline, CDR1 is MDHEN and CDR2 is SYDVKM. V gave up 4 bases and J gave up 5 bases, with 12 bases separating them. The CDR3 covers 13 residues. The CDR3 DNA reads as TGTGCCAGCAGTTACCTCGGCAGGGACGAGCAGTACTTC. This gives the protein CASSYLGRDEQYF.